This TCR beta chain derives from a study of shared clonotypes between healthy human individuals. Background on the study: Per donor, three plates held CD4 naive cells, three held CD4 memory, two held CD8 naive and one held CD8 memory.

The CDR3 covers 13 residues. With 8 bases clipped from V and 3 bases from J, the junction kept 0 bases outside the gene matches. Per germline, CDR1 LNHDA and CDR2 SQIVND (reference sequence). As for this clone: Its antigen remains unidentified.

General study results and limits: Clonotype sharing across a few donors was observed for roughly 5% of naive CD4 clonotypes.

Method: immunoSEQ multiplex PCR; TCRdb's copy keeps in-frame clones and lacks some. Of some 1,400,000 clones in the sample, more than 95% were seen once. The V and J genes are TRBV19 and TRBJ2-1; 11 positions match TRBD1. This TCR was recovered from a man aged 25 to 40 in good health. The source material was naive CD4+ T cells sorted from blood. This sample's subset: CD45RA+ positively selected. The DNA for the CDR3 is TGTGCCAGTGGGACAGGGGGCTACAATGAGCAGTTCTTC. Protein: CASGTGGYNEQFF.